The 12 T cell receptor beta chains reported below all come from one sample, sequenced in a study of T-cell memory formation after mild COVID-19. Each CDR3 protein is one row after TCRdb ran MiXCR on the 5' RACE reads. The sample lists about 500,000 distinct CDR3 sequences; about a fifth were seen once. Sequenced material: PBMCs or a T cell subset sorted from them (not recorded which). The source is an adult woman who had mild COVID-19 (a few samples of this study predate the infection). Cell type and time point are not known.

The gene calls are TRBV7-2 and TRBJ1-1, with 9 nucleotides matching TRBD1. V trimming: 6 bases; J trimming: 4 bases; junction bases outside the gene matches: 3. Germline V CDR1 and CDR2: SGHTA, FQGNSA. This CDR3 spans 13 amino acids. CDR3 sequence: CASRSQGATEAFF. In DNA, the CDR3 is TGTGCCAGCAGATCACAGGGGGCCACTGAAGCTTTCTTT. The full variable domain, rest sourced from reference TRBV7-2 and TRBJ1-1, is GAGVSQSPSNKVTEKGKDVELRCDPISGHTALYWYRQSLGQGLEFLIYFQGNSAPDKSGLPSDRFSAERTGGSVSTLTIQRTQQEDSAVYLCASRSQGATEAFFGQGTRLTVV.

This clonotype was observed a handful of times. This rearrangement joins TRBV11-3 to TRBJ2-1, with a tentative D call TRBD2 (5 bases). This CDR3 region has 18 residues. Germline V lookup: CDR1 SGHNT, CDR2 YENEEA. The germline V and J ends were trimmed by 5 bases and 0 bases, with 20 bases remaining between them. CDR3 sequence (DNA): TGTGCCAGCAGCCCGGACTTTGGGCGGAGCCGCTCCTACAATGAGCAGTTCTTC. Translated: CASSPDFGRSRSYNEQFF.

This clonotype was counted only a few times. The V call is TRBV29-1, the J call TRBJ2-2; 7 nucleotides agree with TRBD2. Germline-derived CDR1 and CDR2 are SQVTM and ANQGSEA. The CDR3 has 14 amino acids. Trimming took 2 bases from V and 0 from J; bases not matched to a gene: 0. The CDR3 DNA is TGCAGCGTTGAACGGGGGGCGAACACCGGGGAGCTGTTTTTT. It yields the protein CSVERGANTGELFF.

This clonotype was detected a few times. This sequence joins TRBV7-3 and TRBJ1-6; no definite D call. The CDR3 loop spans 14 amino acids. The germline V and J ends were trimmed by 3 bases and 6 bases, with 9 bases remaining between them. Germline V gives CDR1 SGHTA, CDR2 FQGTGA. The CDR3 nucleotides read TGTGCCAGCAGCTTCGGCACGGTTAATTCACCCCTCCACTTT. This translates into CASSFGTVNSPLHF.

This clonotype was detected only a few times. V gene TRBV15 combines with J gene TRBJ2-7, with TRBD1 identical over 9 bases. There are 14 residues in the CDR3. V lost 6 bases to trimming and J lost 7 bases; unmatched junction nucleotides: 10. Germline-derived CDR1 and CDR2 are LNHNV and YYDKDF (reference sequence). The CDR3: CATRGGTGGLEQYF. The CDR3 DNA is TGTGCCACCAGGGGGGGAACAGGGGGCCTGGAGCAGTACTTC.

The DNA of the CDR3 is TGTGCCAGCAGCCACTCGGGACGGGTCTCCTACGAGCAGTACTTC. It specifies CASSHSGRVSYEQYF. The chain is built from TRBV3-1 and TRBJ2-7; D may match TRBD1 or TRBD2 (5 bases each). The germline V gene has CDR1 LGHDT and CDR2 YNNKEL (reference sequence). Trimming took 3 bases from V and 0 from J, leaving 12 bases between them. The CDR3 runs 15 residues.

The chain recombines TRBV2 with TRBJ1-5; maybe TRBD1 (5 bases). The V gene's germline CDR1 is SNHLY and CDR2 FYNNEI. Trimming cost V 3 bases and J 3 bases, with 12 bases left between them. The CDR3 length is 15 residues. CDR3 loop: CASSEGWGNNQPQHF. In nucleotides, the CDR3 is TGTGCCAGCAGTGAGGGCTGGGGGAACAATCAGCCCCAGCATTTT.

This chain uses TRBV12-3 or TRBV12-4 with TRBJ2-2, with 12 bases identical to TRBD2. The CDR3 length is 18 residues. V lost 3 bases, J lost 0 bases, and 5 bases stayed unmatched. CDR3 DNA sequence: TGTGCCAGCAGTTTGGTACTAGCGGGGGGCCCGAACACCGGGGAGCTGTTTTTT. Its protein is CASSLVLAGGPNTGELFF.

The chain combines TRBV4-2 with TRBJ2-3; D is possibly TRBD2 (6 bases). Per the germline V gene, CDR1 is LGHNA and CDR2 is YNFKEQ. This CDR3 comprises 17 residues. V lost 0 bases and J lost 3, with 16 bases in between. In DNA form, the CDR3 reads TGTGCCAGCAGCCAAGATCTTTCCGGGGACTGGACAGATACGCAGTATTTT. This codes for CASSQDLSGDWTDTQYF.

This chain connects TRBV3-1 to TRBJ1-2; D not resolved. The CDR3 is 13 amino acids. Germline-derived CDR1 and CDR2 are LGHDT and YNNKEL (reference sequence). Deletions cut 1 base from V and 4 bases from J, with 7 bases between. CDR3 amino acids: CASSQGGIYGYTF. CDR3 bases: TGTGCCAGCAGCCAAGGAGGGATCTATGGCTACACCTTC. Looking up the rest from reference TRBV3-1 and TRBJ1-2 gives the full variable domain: DTAVSQTPKYLVTQMGNDKSIKCEQNLGHDTMYWYKQDSKKFLKIMFSYNNKELIINETVPNRFSPKSPDKAHLNLHINSLELGDSAVYFCASSQGGIYGYTFGSGTRLTVV.

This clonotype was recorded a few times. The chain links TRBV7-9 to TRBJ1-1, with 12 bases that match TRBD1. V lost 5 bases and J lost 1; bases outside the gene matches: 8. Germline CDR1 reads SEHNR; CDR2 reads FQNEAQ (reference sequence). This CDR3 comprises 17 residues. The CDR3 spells CASSRSPGQGANTEAFF. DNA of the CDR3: TGTGCCAGCAGCCGGTCGCCGGGACAGGGGGCGAACACTGAAGCTTTCTTT. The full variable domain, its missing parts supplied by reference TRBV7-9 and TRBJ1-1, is DTGVSQNPRHKITKRGQNVTFRCDPISEHNRLYWYRQTLGQGPEFLTYFQNEAQLEKSRLLSDRFSAERPKGSFSTLEIQRTEQGDSAMYLCASSRSPGQGANTEAFFGQGTRLTVV.

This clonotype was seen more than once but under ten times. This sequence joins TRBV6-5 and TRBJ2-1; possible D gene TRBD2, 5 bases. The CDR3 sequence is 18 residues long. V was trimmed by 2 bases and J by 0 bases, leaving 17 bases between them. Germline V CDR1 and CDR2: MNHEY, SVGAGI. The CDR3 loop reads CASSYKERADSSYNEQFF. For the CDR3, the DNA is TGTGCCAGCAGTTACAAAGAGAGGGCGGATAGCTCCTACAATGAGCAGTTCTTC.